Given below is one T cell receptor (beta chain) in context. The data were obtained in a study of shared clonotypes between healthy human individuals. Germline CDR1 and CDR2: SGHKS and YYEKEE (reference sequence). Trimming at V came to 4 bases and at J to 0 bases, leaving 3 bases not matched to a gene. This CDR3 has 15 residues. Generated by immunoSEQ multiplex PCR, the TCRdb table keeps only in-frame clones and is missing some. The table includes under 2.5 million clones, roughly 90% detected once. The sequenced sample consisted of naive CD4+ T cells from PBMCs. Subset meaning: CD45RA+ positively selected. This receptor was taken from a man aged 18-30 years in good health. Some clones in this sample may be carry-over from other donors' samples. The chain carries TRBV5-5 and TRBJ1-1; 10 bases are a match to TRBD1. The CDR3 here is CASSRQGALNTEAFF. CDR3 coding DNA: TGTGCCAGCAGCAGACAGGGGGCGCTGAACACTGAAGCTTTCTTT. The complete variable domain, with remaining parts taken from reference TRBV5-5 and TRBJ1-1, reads DAGVTQSPTHLIKTRGQQVTLRCSPISGHKSVSWYQQVLGQGPQFIFQYYEKEERGRGNFPDRFSARQFPNYSSELNVNALLLGDSALYLCASSRQGALNTEAFFGQGTRLTVV.